This is a list of T cell receptor beta chains from one sample in a study of blood T cell repertoires in COVID-19. The protocol was immunoSEQ multiplex PCR, while the TCRdb copy is restricted to in-frame clones and leaves out a portion. The profile shows about 420,000 clones, approximately 90% of them singletons. The material sequenced was peripheral blood. Source of these receptors: a man aged 18 to 35 with COVID-19, enrolled during active disease. Both conserved end residues are part of each CDR3. The D gene is left open where the match is weak. Expanded clones get a size class; other rows say once, few or many, or leave the size out.

d_call | j_call | v_call | clone_size | cdr3_aa | cdr3_nt
TRBD2 | TRBJ2-7 | TRBV7-2 | NA | CASSLISGRDEQYF | TGTGCCAGCAGCTTAATTAGCGGGAGGGACGAGCAGTACTTC
TRBD1 | TRBJ1-3 | TRBV7-6 | NA | CASSLTDRVGNTIYF | TGTGCCAGCAGCTTAACGGACAGGGTTGGAAACACCATATATTTT
TRBD1 | TRBJ1-2 | TRBV5-1 | NA | CASSLGDRQNGYTF | TGCGCCAGCAGCTTGGGGGACAGACAGAATGGCTACACCTTC
NA | TRBJ2-5 | TRBV7-9 | NA | CAARGDQETQYF | TGTGCCGCGCGCGGGGACCAAGAGACCCAGTACTTC
NA | TRBJ1-2 | TRBV5-1 | NA | CASSSDSLANYGYTF | TGCGCCAGCAGCTCTGACAGCCTAGCTAACTATGGCTACACCTTC
TRBD2 | TRBJ2-2 | TRBV2 | NA | CASSETSGTSGKGELFF | TGTGCCAGCAGTGAAACCTCCGGGACTAGCGGGAAGGGGGAGCTGTTTTTT
NA | TRBJ2-6 | TRBV7-3 | NA | CASSPQGSWLSGANVLTF | TGTGCCAGCAGCCCCCAGGGCTCTTGGCTTTCTGGGGCCAACGTCCTGACTTTC
NA | TRBJ1-2 | TRBV5-1 | NA | CASSPLNRKGNYGYTF | TGCGCCAGCAGCCCGCTTAACAGGAAAGGGAACTATGGCTACACCTTC
TRBD1 | TRBJ2-3 | TRBV6-5 | NA | CASRGTGRSRTQYF | TGTGCCAGCAGGGGGACAGGGCGTAGCAGAACGCAGTATTTT
TRBD1 | TRBJ2-7 | TRBV28 | NA | CASSLFSGGSYEQYF | TGTGCCAGCAGTTTATTCTCAGGGGGCTCCTACGAGCAGTACTTC
NA | TRBJ2-5 | TRBV5-4 | NA | CASSLGVGGLETQYF | TGTGCCAGCAGCTTGGGCGTGGGGGGTCTCGAGACCCAGTACTTC
TRBD1 | TRBJ1-1 | TRBV11-1 | once | CASSSQGAGNTEAFF | TGTGCCAGCAGCTCCCAGGGGGCTGGAAACACTGAAGCTTTCTTT
NA | TRBJ1-6 | TRBV18 | NA | CASSPSNSPLHF | TGTGCCAGCTCACCGAGCAATTCACCCCTCCACTTT
TRBD1 | TRBJ1-3 | TRBV2 | NA | CASNWDSSGNTIYF | TGTGCCAGCAATTGGGACAGCTCTGGAAACACCATATATTTT
TRBD2 | TRBJ2-1 | TRBV9 | NA | CASSVDGLAGNEQFF | TGTGCCAGCAGCGTAGACGGACTAGCAGGAAATGAGCAGTTCTTC
NA | TRBJ2-1 | TRBV15 | NA | CATSRTTNEQFF | TGTGCCACCAGTCGGACTACTAATGAGCAGTTCTTC
NA | TRBJ2-1 | TRBV7-2 | NA | CASSLTASYNEQFF | TGTGCCAGCAGCTTAACGGCTAGCTACAATGAGCAGTTCTTC
NA | TRBJ2-5 | TRBV3-1/TRBV3-2 | NA | CASSHDWSQETQYF | TGTGCCAGCAGCCACGACTGGAGCCAAGAGACCCAGTACTTC
TRBD1 | TRBJ2-7 | TRBV12-3/TRBV12-4 | NA | CASSFATGYEQYF | TGTGCCAGCAGTTTCGCGACAGGGTACGAGCAGTACTTC
NA | TRBJ1-1 | TRBV2 | NA | CASTRGRYTEAFF | TGTGCCAGCACCAGGGGAAGGTACACTGAAGCTTTCTTT
NA | TRBJ2-5 | TRBV5-1 | NA | CASSLARGSETQYF | TGCGCCAGCAGCTTGGCCCGTGGGAGTGAGACCCAGTACTTC
NA | TRBJ2-2 | TRBV5-4 | NA | CASRSGLVTGELFF | TGTGCCAGCAGGTCTGGACTGGTCACCGGGGAGCTGTTTTTT
TRBD2 | TRBJ2-7 | TRBV27 | NA | CASHRSASGNREQYF | TGTGCCAGCCACCGATCGGCTAGCGGGAACCGGGAGCAGTACTTC